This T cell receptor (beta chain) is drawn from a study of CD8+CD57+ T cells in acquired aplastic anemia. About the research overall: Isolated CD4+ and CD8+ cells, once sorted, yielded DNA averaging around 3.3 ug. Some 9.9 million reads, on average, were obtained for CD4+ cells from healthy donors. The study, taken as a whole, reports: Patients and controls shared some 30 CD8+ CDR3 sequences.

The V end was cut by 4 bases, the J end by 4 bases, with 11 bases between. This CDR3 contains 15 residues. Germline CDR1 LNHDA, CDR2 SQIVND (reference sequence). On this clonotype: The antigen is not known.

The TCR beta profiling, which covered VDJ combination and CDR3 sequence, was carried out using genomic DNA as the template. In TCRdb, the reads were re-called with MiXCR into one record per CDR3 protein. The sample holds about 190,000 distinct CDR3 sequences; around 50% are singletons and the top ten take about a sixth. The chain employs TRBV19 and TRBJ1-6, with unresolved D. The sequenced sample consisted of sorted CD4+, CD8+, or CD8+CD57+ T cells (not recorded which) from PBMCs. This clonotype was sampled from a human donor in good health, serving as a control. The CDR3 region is CASSRAQEYNSPLHF. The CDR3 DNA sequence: TGTGCCAGTAGTAGGGCGCAGGAGTATAATTCACCCCTCCACTTT.